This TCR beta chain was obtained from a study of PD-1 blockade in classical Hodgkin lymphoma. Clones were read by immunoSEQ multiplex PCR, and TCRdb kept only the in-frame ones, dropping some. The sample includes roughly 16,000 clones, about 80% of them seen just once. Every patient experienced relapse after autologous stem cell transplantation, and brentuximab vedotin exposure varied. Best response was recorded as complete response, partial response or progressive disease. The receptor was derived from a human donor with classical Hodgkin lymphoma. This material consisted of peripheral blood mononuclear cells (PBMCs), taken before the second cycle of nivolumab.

The CDR3 here is CASSIQASGHEQYF. CDR3 sequence (DNA): TGTGCCAGTAGTATCCAGGCTAGCGGCCACGAGCAGTACTTC. The V and J genes are TRBV19 and TRBJ2-7, with TRBD2 matching 7 bases. CDR1 and CDR2 (germline): LNHDA, SQIVND (reference sequence). Germline trimming cut 3 bases from V and 5 bases from J; bases unmatched to any gene: 7. This CDR3 is built from 14 residues.